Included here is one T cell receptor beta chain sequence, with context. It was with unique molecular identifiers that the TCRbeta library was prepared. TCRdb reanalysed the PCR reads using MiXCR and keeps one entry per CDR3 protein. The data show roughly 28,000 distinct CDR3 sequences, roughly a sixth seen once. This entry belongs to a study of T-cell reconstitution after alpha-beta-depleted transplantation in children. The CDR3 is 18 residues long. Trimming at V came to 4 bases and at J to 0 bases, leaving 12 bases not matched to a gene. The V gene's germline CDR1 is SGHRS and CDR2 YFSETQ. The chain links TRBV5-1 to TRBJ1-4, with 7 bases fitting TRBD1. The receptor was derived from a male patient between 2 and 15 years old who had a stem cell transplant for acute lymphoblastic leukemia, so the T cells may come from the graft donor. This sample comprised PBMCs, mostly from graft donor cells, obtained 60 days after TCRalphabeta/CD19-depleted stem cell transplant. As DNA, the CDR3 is TGCGCCAGCAGCCCCTCCCGGGACAGTTTGGCAACTAATGAAAAACTGTTTTTT. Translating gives CASSPSRDSLATNEKLFF.